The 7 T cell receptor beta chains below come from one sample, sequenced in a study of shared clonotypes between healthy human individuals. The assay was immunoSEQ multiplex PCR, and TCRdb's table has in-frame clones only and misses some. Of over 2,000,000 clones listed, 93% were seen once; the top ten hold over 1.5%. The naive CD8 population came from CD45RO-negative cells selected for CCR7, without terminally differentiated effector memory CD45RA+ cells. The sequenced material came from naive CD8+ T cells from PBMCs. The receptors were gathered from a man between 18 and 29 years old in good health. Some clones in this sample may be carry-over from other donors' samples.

The DNA of the CDR3 is TGTGCCAGCAGTTTAGCGGACCCCCAGGAAAAACTGTTTTTT. The encoded protein is CASSLADPQEKLFF. V is TRBV28 and J is TRBJ1-4; D call uncertain. This CDR3 comprises 14 residues. The V end lost 2 bases, the J end lost 8 bases, and 12 bases lay between the germline ends. Germline CDR1 is MDHEN and CDR2 is SYDVKM. The full variable domain, rest sourced from reference TRBV28 and TRBJ1-4, is DVKVTQSSRYLVKRTGEKVFLECVQDMDHENMFWYRQDPGLGLRLIYFSYDVKMKEKGDIPEGYSVSREKKERFSLILESASTNQTSMYLCASSLADPQEKLFFGSGTQLSVL.

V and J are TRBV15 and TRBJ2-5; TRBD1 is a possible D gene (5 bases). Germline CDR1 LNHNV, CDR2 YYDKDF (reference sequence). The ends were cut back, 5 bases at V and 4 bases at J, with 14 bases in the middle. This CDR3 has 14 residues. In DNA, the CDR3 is TGTGCCACCAGCCTTGGGGCAGGTAGAGAGACCCAGTACTTC. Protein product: CATSLGAGRETQYF.

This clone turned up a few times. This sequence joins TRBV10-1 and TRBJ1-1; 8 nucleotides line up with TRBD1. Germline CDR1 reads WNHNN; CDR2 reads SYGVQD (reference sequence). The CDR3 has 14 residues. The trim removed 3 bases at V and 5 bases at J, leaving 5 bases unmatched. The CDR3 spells CASSDGQGWTEAFF. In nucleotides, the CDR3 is TGCGCCAGCAGTGACGGACAGGGATGGACTGAAGCTTTCTTT.

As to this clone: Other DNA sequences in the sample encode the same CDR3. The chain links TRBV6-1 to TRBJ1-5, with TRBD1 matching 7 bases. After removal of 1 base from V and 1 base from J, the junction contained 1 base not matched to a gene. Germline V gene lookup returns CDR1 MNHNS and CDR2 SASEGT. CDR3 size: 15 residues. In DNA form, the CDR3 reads TGTGCCAGCAGTGAAGTAGGGGGCAGCAATCAGCCCCAGCATTTT. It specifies CASSEVGGSNQPQHF.

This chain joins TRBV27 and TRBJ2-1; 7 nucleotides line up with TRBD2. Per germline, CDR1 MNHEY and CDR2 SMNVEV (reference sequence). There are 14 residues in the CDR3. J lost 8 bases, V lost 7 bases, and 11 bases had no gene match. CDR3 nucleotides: TGTGCCAGCAAACTTCTCCGTGGGGGGGATGAGCAGTTCTTC. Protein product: CASKLLRGGDEQFF.

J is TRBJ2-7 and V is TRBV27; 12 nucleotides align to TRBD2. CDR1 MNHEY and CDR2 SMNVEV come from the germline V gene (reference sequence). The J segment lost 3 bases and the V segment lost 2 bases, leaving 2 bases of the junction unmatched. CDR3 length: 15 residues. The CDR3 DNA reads TGTGCCAGCAGTTTAAAGGGACTAGCGGGCTACGAGCAGTACTTC. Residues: CASSLKGLAGYEQYF.

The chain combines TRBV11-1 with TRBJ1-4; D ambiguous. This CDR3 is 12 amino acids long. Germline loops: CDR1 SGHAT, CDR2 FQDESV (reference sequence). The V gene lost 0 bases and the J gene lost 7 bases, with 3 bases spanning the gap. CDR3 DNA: TGTGCCAGCAGCTTAGCGCGTGAAAAACTGTTTTTT. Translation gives CASSLAREKLFF.